This T cell receptor (beta chain) was profiled in a study of persistence of HIV-infected CD4 T cells. Study in general: Multiple blood draws of up to about 180 mL, except two donors with single leukapheresis.

The immunoSEQ assay was version 4, run in survey mode. Libraries were prepared by immunoSEQ multiplex PCR; TCRdb keeps only in-frame clonotypes and omits some of them. The sample lists more than 30,000 clones, approximately 90% occurring once. Concerning this clone: Its antigen is not known.

Cells were stimulated nonspecifically with anti-CD3/anti-CD28 magnetic beads. Responding CD4+ T cells were sorted by upregulation of both CD40 ligand and CD69. Donors had undetectable plasma HIV-1 RNA, under 50 copies/mL, for 4+ years. Specimen: CD4+ T cells sorted from PBMCs after 18-hour stimulation, collected from a patient who received antiretroviral therapy. The receptor's source is an adult man with HIV who was CMV-seropositive.

CDR3 DNA sequence: TGCGCCAGCAGCCGAAACCCAGACAGGTCTCAGGGGATGGACTACACCTTC. Translation: CASSRNPDRSQGMDYTF. This sequence joins TRBV4-1 and TRBJ1-2; D perhaps matches TRBD1 (6 bases). V gave up 4 bases and J gave up 10 bases, with 28 bases separating them. The CDR3 loop spans 17 amino acids. Germline CDR1 and CDR2: MGHRA and YSYEKL.